Listed below are T cell receptor beta chains from one sample, sequenced in a study of cytomegalovirus exposure and HLA in healthy donors. TCRdb's copy holds only in-frame clones and misses some; the assay was immunoSEQ multiplex PCR. The clone table shows around 64,000 clones, with the ten largest holding roughly 2.4%. Sequencing was performed on PBMCs. These receptor sequences come from a female donor in good health and CMV-seropositive. The CDR3 runs from the conserved cysteine through the conserved F or W.

V gene,CDR3 protein
TRBV13,CASSFRDREILYGYTF
TRBV5-1,CASSLTDYGYTF
TRBV28,CASSLEVEGQPQHF
TRBV7-2,CASSSGQGAGSYGYTF
TRBV6-1,CASSEAGSYNEQFF
TRBV6-1,CASSVGQDDEAFF
TRBV5-4,CASSLLSGTGTDTQYF
TRBV30,CAWSVLGGGTHNEQFF
TRBV20-1,CSARSVGKLFF
TRBV28,CASSPVSGNTIYF
TRBV6-5,CASSYQLSGEQFF
TRBV5-6,CASSLRGTYEQYF
TRBV5-5,CASSRRASGGADTQYF
TRBV15,CATSRDPGGDAYEQYF
TRBV5-1,CASSNGQGRVTDTQYF
TRBV19,CASSIRDITMNTEAFF
TRBV29-1,CSVERCLKGQGSWGYF
TRBV10-3,CAISVGSLGTEAFF
TRBV30,CAWSVLEGATGYTF
TRBV29-1,CSVEDRGHSGANVLTF
TRBV2,CASNRDRGADTQYF
TRBV7-2,CASSLVGSGGETQYF
TRBV9,CASSAATSGGKTAYEQYF
TRBV7-9,CASSLQGGPQHF
TRBV7-2,CASSLQGGPETQYF
TRBV19,CASSNGLMRNEQFF
TRBV19,CASSKRQAGSAYEQYF
TRBV7-3,CASSLTGGREVGELFF
TRBV5-1,CASSSGLAGGAPYNEQFF
TRBV18,CASSRQTGGGTEAFF
TRBV4-2,CASSQDQEGPREQYF
TRBV7-9,CASSSDSQPQHF
TRBV27,CASRQSEKASVGEQYF
TRBV9,CASSQMGNQPQHF
TRBV6-1,CASRPGLANNEQFF
TRBV27,CASSSRPLPMEETQYF
TRBV5-1,CASSLVPGAVQETQYF
TRBV19,CASSESLNQPQHF
TRBV29-1,CSVDMLGEETQYF
TRBV30,CAWRNTGGAHEQYF
TRBV29-1,CSVGATGDSPLHF
TRBV5-4,CASSLQGGGNEKLFF
TRBV10-1,CASTGTGSAHTF
TRBV5-6,CASSVIGGGQPQHF
TRBV4-3,CASSAGTGPGNTIYF
TRBV9,CASSVAPPVDTQYF
TRBV11-2,CASSLMGQGAGNTIYF